The entry below describes one T cell receptor beta chain. Its antigen is unknown. How the authors handled the data: ImmunoSEQ gave junction-only sequences without quality scores, so filtering differed. Clones were read by immunoSEQ multiplex PCR, and TCRdb kept only the in-frame ones, dropping some. The V and J calls and clone size come from that table; D and trimming were worked out from the DNA. The data contain roughly 700,000 clones, 74% of them seen just once; the ten biggest clones take up approximately 1.8%. This sample is part of a study of shared clonotypes between healthy human individuals. Across the study: The study used three CD4 naive, three CD4 memory, two CD8 naive and one CD8 memory plate per donor.

Germline V gives CDR1 SGHRS, CDR2 YFSETQ. The CDR3 loop spans 16 amino acids. J was trimmed by 3 bases and V by 0 bases; bases with no gene match: 8. Study outcomes and limitations: A handful of donors had 4% to 5% of their naive CD4 clonotypes in common. Naive subsets, compared against memory subsets, generally had larger estimated richness values.

The sequence was collected from a woman aged 25 to 39 in good health. This sequence joins TRBV5-1 and TRBJ2-5, with TRBD2 matching 7 bases. The sample taken for sequencing was memory CD4+ T cells sorted from blood. As to subset: CD45RA-negative fraction. The CDR3 reads CASSLEGRGREETQYF. The CDR3 DNA sequence: TGCGCCAGCAGCTTGGAGGGGAGGGGCAGGGAAGAGACCCAGTACTTC.